The present entry profiles one TCR beta chain with its context. What antigen it recognizes has not been identified. The record has no base qualities; no much larger clone is one base away. The donors were healthy, HIV-negative adults with no recently reported acute infections or vaccinations. Every donor was a Caucasian adult residing in Nashville, Tennessee, USA. CD4+ T cells were enriched by magnetic negative selection, after which naive cells were positively selected on CD45RA and the negative fraction was taken as the memory subset. Blood was obtained by leukapheresis, after which PBMCs were separated by Ficoll-Histopaque density gradient centrifugation and cryopreserved in liquid nitrogen vapor phase. Purity and quantity of every magnetically sorted T cell population were checked by analytical flow cytometry. Genomic DNA was isolated from every sorted fraction and measured by UV absorbance on a Nanodrop 2000c.

The data belong to a study of shared clonotypes between healthy human individuals (dated by TCRdb to between 2020 and 2021). For the study in its entirety: The cohort included three men and a couple of women between 18 and 49 years of age. Different laboratories and diverse techniques were used to prepare libraries and sequence TCR repertoires, to increase sequencing depth and limit assay-specific biases. Per donor, leukapheresis produced somewhere between about 0.85 and 9.5 billion PBMCs. For each donor, CD4 naive and CD4 memory were each given three plates, CD8 naive was given two plates, and CD8 memory was given one plate. Blood TCR repertoires of about five healthy adults were deeply sequenced to estimate repertoire size and the extent of clonotype sharing between individuals.

Overall study outcomes, separate from this receptor: Rarefaction of sorted-subset datasets indicated incomplete sequencing despite the large sequencing depth. Sampling was limited to blood, and TCR repertoires in tissue likely differ from TCR repertoires in blood. Estimated clonotype richness was generally larger for naive than for memory subsets. Compared with non-shared clonotypes, clonotypes shared by all four sorted-subset donors had higher generation probabilities. The small number of donors limited the genetic and exposure-history diversity represented. Across several donors, 5% to 6% of naive CD4, roughly 3.4% of naive CD8, about 2% of memory CD4, and 0.4% of memory CD8 clonotypes were shared. Based on pairwise subsampling, the degree of clonotype sharing among donors was expected to be affected by sequencing depth.

Using the deep immunoSEQ assay, multiplex PCR amplified TCR CDR3 regions from genomic DNA. Extracted genomic DNA from each cell subset was distributed evenly across all wells of several immunoSEQ 96-well plates, and each plate was treated as a replicate. For sorted subsets, roughly 0.2 ug genomic DNA, equal to 25,000 to 35,000 T cell genomes, was loaded into each replicate PCR. The purified libraries were quantified using a Qubit 3.0 fluorometer, sized with a Bioanalyzer 2100, and then quantified again using the KAPA Library Quantification kit. A separate single-read 150-cycle Illumina NextSeq 550 flow cell was used to sequence each immunoSEQ 96-well plate. Regarding the original processing steps: Because the immunoSEQ output included only junctional sequences and no quality scores, the filtering could not be the same as the filtering used for full-length reads. To assign V/J genes and CDR3, sequences were annotated against IMGT germline references using PyIR, a Python wrapper for IgBLAST v1.9. Any read was removed if the V/J assignment was weak (E-value above 1e-6), the CDR3 was missing, or the read contained stop codons, out-of-frame junctions, or ambiguous translated residues. V3J clonotypes were defined as sequences sharing an identical inferred V gene, J gene, and CDR3 amino acid sequence. To compute the percentage overlap between repertoires, the number of shared unique clonotypes was divided by the size of the smaller repertoire. Richness of each repertoire was evaluated using RTK rarefaction, the Chao1 estimator, and Recon v2.1 estimates of unobserved clonotypes. For all TCRbeta clonotypes obtained by the gDNA method from a handful of donors, generation probabilities were computed with OLGA. The source is immuneACCESS, and TCRdb retained only in-frame sequences with V and J called. Part of the clones is not carried over; for the studies checked, unresolved V genes explain less than half of this, and the remainder is unexplained. For V, J and clone size, that table is used; D and trimming come from the DNA. The sample profile shows about 2.4 million clones; approximately 93% of them were found once. About 0.34% of the sample comes from the top ten.

The germline V gene (reference sequence) supplies CDR1 MNHNY and CDR2 SVGAGI. Spanning cysteine to phenylalanine, the CDR3 consists of 13 amino acids. The CDR3 DNA has 39 bases and is translated from base 1. The V end gives up 10 bases and the J end 10 bases, leaving 6 bases in the junction not matched to a gene. The receptor was isolated from a man aged 18 to 35 in good health. Some clones in this sample may be carry-over from other donors' samples. The chain uses TRBV6-6 and TRBJ2-1; the central 14 bases match TRBD2. The sequenced sample consisted of naive CD4+ T cells from PBMCs. This specimen's cell subset or site label, per the study, means: CD45RA+ positively selected. The CDR3 protein: CATWTSGGREQFF. The DNA sequence is TGTGCCACCTGGACTAGCGGGGGGCGGGAGCAGTTCTTC.